One and the same sample provided the 14 T cell receptor beta chains below, sequenced in a study of blood T cell repertoires in COVID-19. Sequencing used immunoSEQ multiplex PCR; TCRdb keeps in-frame clones, though not all of them. The sample lists 380,000 or so clones; 81% were seen once. Sequencing input: peripheral blood. Every receptor here comes from a human donor with acute or convalescent COVID-19. The donor label of this sample is uncertain.

The CDR3: CASSPTPGLAVKETQYF. The CDR3 DNA reads as TGTGCCAGCAGCCCTACCCCGGGCCTAGCGGTGAAAGAGACCCAGTACTTC. The V gene is TRBV4-2, the J gene TRBJ2-5; 7 bases are shared with TRBD2. Germline assignment: CDR1 LGHNA and CDR2 YNFKEQ. The length of the CDR3 is 17 residues. V lost 4 bases and J lost 3; bases outside the gene matches: 14.

The CDR3 sequence is CASRGGAGAYNEQFF. CDR3 sequence (DNA): TGTGCCAGCCGGGGAGGGGCGGGGGCCTACAATGAGCAGTTCTTC. V is TRBV6-5 and J is TRBJ2-1; 7 bases agree with TRBD2. V lost 8 bases and J lost 2; bases outside the gene matches: 9. The germline V gene has CDR1 MNHEY and CDR2 SVGAGI. This CDR3 spans 15 amino acids.

The gene calls are TRBV29-1 and TRBJ2-1, with D possibly TRBD2 on 5 matching bases. The CDR3 is made up of 14 amino acids. Germline loops: CDR1 SQVTM, CDR2 ANQGSEA. V lost 4 bases and J lost 0, with 10 bases in between. The CDR3 region is CSVVLGSSYNEQFF. The DNA for the CDR3 is TGCAGCGTTGTTTTGGGGAGCTCCTACAATGAGCAGTTCTTC.

For the CDR3, the DNA is TGTGCCAGTAGACCCGGGACAGCCTGGCAAGAGACCCAGTACTTC. This gives the protein CASRPGTAWQETQYF. The rearrangement uses TRBV19 and TRBJ2-5, with TRBD1 matching 7 bases. The germline gives CDR1 LNHDA, CDR2 SQIVND (reference sequence). With V trimmed by 6 bases and J by 2 bases, 9 bases remained unmatched. This CDR3 is built from 15 residues.

The chain uses TRBV4-2 and TRBJ1-1, with 8 bases fitting TRBD1. Per germline, CDR1 LGHNA and CDR2 YNFKEQ. CDR3 length: 16 residues. V lost 1 base to trimming and J lost 7 bases; unmatched junction nucleotides: 11. CDR3 coding DNA: TGTGCCAGCAGCCAAGTGCAGGGGGCGGCCAATAGTGAAGCTTTCTTT. It codes for CASSQVQGAANSEAFF.

The rearrangement uses TRBV28 and TRBJ1-1, with D perhaps TRBD1 (5 bases). Trimming took off 3 bases at V and 1 base at J, with 15 bases between the two ends. The CDR3 has 16 amino acids. In germline, CDR1 is MDHEN, CDR2 SYDVKM. Here the CDR3 DNA reads TGTGCCAGCAGTTTTCCCCCAGGACACACGAACACTGAAGCTTTCTTT. Encoded protein: CASSFPPGHTNTEAFF.

The chain is built from TRBV5-6 and TRBJ2-6; no clear D. V was clipped by 4 bases and J by 0 bases, with 8 bases between them. This CDR3 has 15 amino acids. Germline CDR1 reads SGHDT; CDR2 reads YYEEEE. CDR3 in DNA: TGTGCCAGCAGCCCTCTATTCTCTGGGGCCAACGTCCTGACTTTC. Translated: CASSPLFSGANVLTF.

This clone was detected only a few times. This sequence joins TRBV28 and TRBJ2-3; D might be TRBD2 (7 bases). Between the trimmed V and J ends, which lost 6 bases and 5 bases, there was a span of 18 bases. Germline CDR1 reads MDHEN; CDR2 reads SYDVKM. CDR3 length: 15 amino acids. CDR3 region: CASRLVGGGQDTQYF. The DNA of the CDR3 is TGTGCCAGCAGATTGGTAGGGGGGGGCCAAGATACGCAGTATTTT.

The chain joins TRBV3-1 (or the pseudogene TRBV3-2) to TRBJ1-6; TRBD1 matches at 7 bases. V trimming: 2 bases; J trimming: 7 bases; junction bases outside the gene matches: 5. The CDR3 consists of 15 residues. Germline lookup yields CDR1 LGHDT and CDR2 YNNKEL (reference sequence). The DNA for the CDR3 is TGTGCCAGCAGCCAAAGACAGGGTAGCAATTCACCCCTCCACTTT. Encoded protein: CASSQRQGSNSPLHF.

This clone has only a few counts. The genes are TRBV7-9 and TRBJ1-2; 8 nucleotides agree with TRBD1. The V and J ends lost 1 base and 7 bases, in that order; junction bases with no gene match: 5. The germline gives CDR1 SEHNR, CDR2 FQNEAQ (reference sequence). CDR3 length: 14 residues. The CDR3 loop is CASSLGQTGGGYTF. For the CDR3, the DNA is TGTGCCAGCAGCTTAGGGCAAACAGGGGGTGGCTACACCTTC.

The chain combines TRBV5-1 with TRBJ2-3; 10 nucleotides agree with TRBD2. Losses at the gene ends were 3 bases for V and 0 bases for J; bases not matched to a gene: 1. Per the germline V gene, CDR1 is SGHRS and CDR2 is YFSETQ. There are 15 residues in the CDR3. Here the CDR3 reads CASSSSGGSTDTQYF. Written as DNA, the CDR3 is TGCGCCAGCAGCTCTAGCGGGGGCAGCACAGATACGCAGTATTTT.

Turning to this clone: Relative to the germline gene, one junction end is altered; a read error may explain this. The chain carries TRBV11-2 and TRBJ2-3; 14 positions agree with TRBD2. In germline, CDR1 is SGHAT, CDR2 FQNNGV. CDR3 length: 18 amino acids. CDR3 in amino acids: CASSLVGTSGGSTDMQYF. In DNA form, the CDR3 reads TGTGCCAGCAGCTTAGTAGGGACTAGCGGGGGAAGCACAGATATGCAGTATTTT.

The chain carries TRBV27 and TRBJ1-2; D remains unclear. CDR3 length: 11 amino acids. Germline CDR1 MNHEY, CDR2 SMNVEV (reference sequence). V was clipped by 6 bases and J by 8 bases, with 10 bases between them. CDR3 bases: TGTGCCAGCAGAACCGGAGGCGGCTACACCTTC. Amino acid sequence: CASRTGGGYTF.

The chain links TRBV10-3 to TRBJ2-1; maybe TRBD2 (7 bases). This CDR3 has 18 amino acids. The ends were cut back, 2 bases at V and 4 bases at J, with 21 bases in the middle. Germline CDR1 is ENHRY and CDR2 is SYGVKD. CDR3 sequence reads: CAISEPSRGGVVYNEQFF. The CDR3 DNA reads as TGTGCCATCAGTGAGCCCTCTAGAGGGGGGGTAGTATACAATGAGCAGTTCTTC.